This T cell receptor (beta chain) stems from a study of cytomegalovirus exposure and HLA in healthy donors. Study-wide results and limits: The authors enumerated over 150 TCR beta chains as linked to cytomegalovirus. There were some V segments, including TRBV6-2 and TRBV6-3, excluded as indistinguishable. One variant, a missense change in DCLRE1C, was linked in a later analysis to TCR beta V- and J-gene trimming. A later analysis, which compared TCR beta chains of equal frequency, found the HLA-associated ones more clonally expanded.

Use of 60 Vbeta and 13 Jbeta primers characterized the PCR. Sequencing used immunoSEQ multiplex PCR; TCRdb keeps in-frame clones, though not all of them. The table lists about 90,000 clones, about 88% of them singletons. With regard to this clone: No antigen is known for it.

CDR3 size: 11 residues. V dropped 5 bases and J dropped 5 bases, with 6 bases sitting between them. Germline V gene data show CDR1 as MGHDK and CDR2 as SYGVNS. Sequencing was performed on PBMCs. V and J are TRBV25-1 and TRBJ1-1; no clear D gene. The receptor was isolated from a man in his late teens or twenties in good health and CMV-seronegative. Written as DNA, the CDR3 is TGTGCCAGCAGTCCCCAGACTGAAGCTTTCTTT. This sequence encodes CASSPQTEAFF.